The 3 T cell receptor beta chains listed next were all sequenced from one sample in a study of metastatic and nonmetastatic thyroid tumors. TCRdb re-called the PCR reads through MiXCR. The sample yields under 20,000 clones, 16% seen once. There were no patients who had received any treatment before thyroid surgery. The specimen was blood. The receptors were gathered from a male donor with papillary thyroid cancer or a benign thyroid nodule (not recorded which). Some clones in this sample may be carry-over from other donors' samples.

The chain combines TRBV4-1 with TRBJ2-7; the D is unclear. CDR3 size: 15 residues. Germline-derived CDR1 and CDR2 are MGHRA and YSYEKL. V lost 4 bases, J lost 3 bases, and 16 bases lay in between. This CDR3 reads CASSPDRGVLYEQYF. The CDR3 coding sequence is TGCGCCAGCAGCCCCGACCGCGGCGTCCTCTACGAGCAGTACTTC.

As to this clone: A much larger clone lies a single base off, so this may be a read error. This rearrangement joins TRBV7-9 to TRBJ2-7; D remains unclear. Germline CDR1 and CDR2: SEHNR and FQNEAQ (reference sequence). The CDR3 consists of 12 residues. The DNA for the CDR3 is TGTTCCCAGTCCGGATTTATGGGTCAGCAGTACTTC. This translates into CSQSGFMGQQYF. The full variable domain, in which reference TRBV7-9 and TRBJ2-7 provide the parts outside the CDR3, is DTGVSQNPRHKITKRGQNVTFRCDPISEHNRLYWYRQTLGQGPEFLTYFQNEAQLEKSRLLSDRFSAERPKGSFSTLEIQRTEQGDSAMYLCSQSGFMGQQYFGPGTRLTVT.

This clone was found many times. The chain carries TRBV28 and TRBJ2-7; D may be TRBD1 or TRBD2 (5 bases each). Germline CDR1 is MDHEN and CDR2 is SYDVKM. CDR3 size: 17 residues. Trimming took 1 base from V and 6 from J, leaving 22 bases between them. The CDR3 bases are TGTGCCAGCAGTTTATTTTACACCGGGTTTTTGGGGGTCGAGCAGTACTTC. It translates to CASSLFYTGFLGVEQYF. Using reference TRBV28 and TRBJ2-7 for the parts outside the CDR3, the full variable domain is DVKVTQSSRYLVKRTGEKVFLECVQDMDHENMFWYRQDPGLGLRLIYFSYDVKMKEKGDIPEGYSVSREKKERFSLILESASTNQTSMYLCASSLFYTGFLGVEQYFGPGTRLTVT.